The present entry profiles one T cell receptor beta chain with its context. The antigen is unknown. This entry belongs to a study of Ad26.COV2.S vaccination and SARS-CoV-2 variants. About the study: Enrollment placed the donor in the COV1001 Ad26.COV2.S trial arm.

Described treatment: roughly 18 received Ad26.COV2.S at low or high dose, single or two shots; several received placebo; per-sample allocation not given. Repertoires come from day 63 after the first vaccine or placebo injection. The study, taken as a whole, reports: Marked by substantial breadth, spike-specific CD8+ and CD4+ T cell responses were reportedly seen after vaccination.

Measured with immunoSEQ multiplex PCR; TCRdb has only the in-frame clones, and not every one. The data contain 250,000 or so clones, approximately 88% of them seen just once; the ten biggest clones take up about 2.7%. Per the germline V gene, CDR1 is SNHLY and CDR2 is FYNNEI. Trimming stripped 1 base from V and 3 bases from J, with 4 bases between. The CDR3 is 13 residues long. The V and J genes are TRBV2 and TRBJ1-5; D gene unclear. This clonotype was obtained from a person aged 18-65 years who received the Ad26.COV2.S COVID-19 vaccine or a placebo. Sequencing used peripheral blood, obtained in a trial of Ad26.COV2.S vaccine versus placebo. CDR3 residues: CASSEEFNQPQHF. CDR3 DNA sequence: TGTGCCAGCAGTGAAGAGTTCAATCAGCCCCAGCATTTT.